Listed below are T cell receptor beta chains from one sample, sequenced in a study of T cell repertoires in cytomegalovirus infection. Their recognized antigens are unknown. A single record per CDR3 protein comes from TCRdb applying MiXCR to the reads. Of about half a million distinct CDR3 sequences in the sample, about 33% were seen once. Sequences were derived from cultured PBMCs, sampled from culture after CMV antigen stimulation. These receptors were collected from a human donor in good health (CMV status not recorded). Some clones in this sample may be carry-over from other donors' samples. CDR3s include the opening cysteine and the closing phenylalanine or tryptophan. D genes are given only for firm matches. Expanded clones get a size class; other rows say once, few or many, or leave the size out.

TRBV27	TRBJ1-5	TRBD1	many	TGTGCCAGCGGGGACAGGGATCAGCCCCAGCATTTT	CASGDRDQPQHF
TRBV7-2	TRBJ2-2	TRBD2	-	TGTGCCAGCAGCTTACCGGGGGGGGGGAGCACCGGGGAGCTGTTTTTT	CASSLPGGGSTGELFF
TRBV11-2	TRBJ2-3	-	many	TGTGCCAGCAGCTTAACGGGCACAGATACGCAGTATTTT	CASSLTGTDTQYF
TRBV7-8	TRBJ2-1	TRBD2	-	TGTGCCAGCAGCTTAGGCCTAGCGGGAGCTGTGGGGGGGGGGGTCAATGAGCAGTTCTTC	CASSLGLAGAVGGGVNEQFF
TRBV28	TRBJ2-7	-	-	TGTGCCAGCAGTCGCAGGGTGGTTCGCTACGAGCAGTACTTC	CASSRRVVRYEQYF
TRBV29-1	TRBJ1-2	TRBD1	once	TGCAGCGTTCCTTCCCTGACAGGGAGTGGCTACACCTTC	CSVPSLTGSGYTF
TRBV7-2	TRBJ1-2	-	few	TGTGCCAGCAGCGTTCAATCAGGGACGGCTGGCTACACCTTC	CASSVQSGTAGYTF
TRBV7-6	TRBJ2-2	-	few	TGTGCCAGCAGCCTCCCGAGTGCGGGGCGTACCGGGGAGCTGTTTTTT	CASSLPSAGRTGELFF
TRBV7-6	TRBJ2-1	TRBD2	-	TGTGCCAGCAGCTTAGCCGGGACTAGCGACACCTACAATGAGCAGTTCTTC	CASSLAGTSDTYNEQFF
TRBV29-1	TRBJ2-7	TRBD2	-	TGCAGCGCCGCTACGTGGAACAGGGATAGCGGGAGGGCTAGATACGAGCAGTACTTC	CSAATWNRDSGRARYEQYF
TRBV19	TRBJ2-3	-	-	TGTGCCAGTAGTATCGTCCCTAGCACAGATACGCAGTATTTT	CASSIVPSTDTQYF
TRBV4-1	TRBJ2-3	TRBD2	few	TGCGCCAGCAGCCGGAGACTAGCGGGAGGGCCAGATACGCAGTATTTT	CASSRRLAGGPDTQYF
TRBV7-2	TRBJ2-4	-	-	TGTGCCAGCAGCGCCGAGTCGGCAGACTACCTTCTTTTGGCCAAAAGCATTCAGTACTTC	CASSAESADYLLLAKSIQYF